These 20 T cell receptor beta chains share one sample of origin, sequenced in a study of blood T cell repertoires in COVID-19. TCRdb keeps only in-frame clones here, not all; method: immunoSEQ multiplex PCR. This table has roughly 62,000 clones, approximately 92% appearing once. What was sequenced was peripheral blood. Every receptor here comes from a human donor in a cohort sampled during active COVID-19.

The rearrangement joins TRBV7-6 to TRBJ2-1; 11 bases match TRBD2. The V gene's germline CDR1 is SGHVS and CDR2 FNYEAQ. With V trimmed by 8 bases and J by 5 bases, 17 bases remained unmatched. The CDR3 runs to 18 residues. The CDR3 reads CASAFVEGTSGSHNEQFF. The DNA of the CDR3 is TGTGCCAGCGCATTTGTCGAGGGTACTAGCGGGAGCCACAATGAGCAGTTCTTC.

The genes are TRBV28 and TRBJ2-1; the D gene is possibly TRBD2 (5 bases). V dropped 5 bases and J dropped 1 base, with 12 bases sitting between them. Germline V gene data show CDR1 as MDHEN and CDR2 as SYDVKM. The length of the CDR3 is 15 residues. This CDR3 is CASSPLARSYNEQFF. As DNA, the CDR3 is TGTGCCAGCAGTCCCCTAGCTAGATCCTACAATGAGCAGTTCTTC.

J is TRBJ1-1 and V is TRBV11-2, with 9 bases lining up with TRBD1. Germline lookup yields CDR1 SGHAT and CDR2 FQNNGV. Trimming at V came to 6 bases and at J to 5 bases, leaving 10 bases not matched to a gene. The CDR3 contains 15 residues. The CDR3 is CASRDYRGLSTEAFF. CDR3 coding DNA: TGTGCCAGCAGAGACTACAGGGGGCTCAGTACTGAAGCTTTCTTT.

In its sample, this clone was seen once. The genes are TRBV3-1 (or the pseudogene TRBV3-2) and TRBJ1-6; D unclear. CDR1 and CDR2 (germline): LGHDT, YNNKEL (reference sequence). The CDR3 runs to 15 residues. V lost 0 bases and J lost 0, with 3 bases in between. The CDR3: CASSQESSYNSPLHF. As DNA, the CDR3 is TGTGCCAGCAGCCAAGAGAGCTCCTATAATTCACCCCTCCACTTT.

The CDR3 protein is CASRGVGGQDYNEQFF. For the CDR3, the DNA is TGTGCCAGCAGAGGGGTGGGTGGACAGGACTACAATGAGCAGTTCTTC. This sequence joins TRBV28 and TRBJ2-1; 7 nucleotides match TRBD1. Germline CDR1 reads MDHEN; CDR2 reads SYDVKM. V shed 6 bases and J 3 bases; nucleotides not matched to a gene: 11. The CDR3 contains 16 residues.

This sequence joins TRBV7-3 and TRBJ2-1; 16 bases map to TRBD2. V was clipped by 5 bases and J by 15 bases; unmatched bases: 10. Germline V lookup: CDR1 SGHTA, CDR2 FQGTGA. This CDR3 is built from 15 residues. The CDR3 sequence: CASSPEGTSGRAAFF. DNA for the CDR3: TGTGCCAGCAGCCCCGAAGGGACTAGCGGGAGGGCCGCGTTCTTC.

The rearrangement links TRBV7-2 to TRBJ2-6; the D is unclear. CDR1 is SGHTA, CDR2 FQGNSA, per germline. V was pared by 3 bases and J by 2 bases, with 14 bases between. The CDR3 is 17 residues long. The CDR3: CASSLVLTSPGANVLTF. CDR3 nucleotide sequence: TGTGCCAGCAGCTTGGTTTTAACATCCCCTGGGGCCAACGTCCTGACTTTC.

Only a few counts were recorded for this clone. The gene calls are TRBV4-2 and TRBJ1-2; 9 positions match TRBD1. The CDR3 loop spans 15 amino acids. Germline-derived CDR1 and CDR2 are LGHNA and YNFKEQ. Losses at the gene ends were 5 bases for V and 6 bases for J; bases not matched to a gene: 10. CDR3 DNA sequence: TGTGCCAGCAGCGTGAGAGGGGACAGGGAGGATGGCTACACCTTC. This translates into CASSVRGDREDGYTF.

This clone was counted between two and nine times. The genes are TRBV5-4 and TRBJ1-6, with 10 bases fitting TRBD1. The CDR3 has 15 amino acids. Germline V gene lookup returns CDR1 SGHNT and CDR2 YYREEE (reference sequence). The trim removed 4 bases at V and 6 bases at J, leaving 4 bases unmatched. This chain's CDR3 is CASSPTGGINSPLHF. The CDR3 DNA reads TGTGCCAGCAGCCCGACAGGGGGCATTAATTCACCCCTCCACTTT.

V usage is TRBV2 and J usage is TRBJ1-3; 7 nucleotides line up with TRBD1. CDR1 is SNHLY and CDR2 is FYNNEI in the germline V gene. CDR3 length: 17 amino acids. Trimming removed 5 bases from V and 3 bases from J; junction bases left unmatched: 13. The CDR3 nucleotides read TGTGCCAGCAGTATTACAGGGGCCCTTCAGCATGGAAACACCATATATTTT. Translation: CASSITGALQHGNTIYF. Together with reference TRBV2 and TRBJ1-3, the CDR3 gives the full variable domain: EPEVTQTPSHQVTQMGQEVILRCVPISNHLYFYWYRQILGQKVEFLVSFYNNEISEKSEIFDDQFSVERPDGSNFTLKIRSTKLEDSAMYFCASSITGALQHGNTIYFGEGSWLTVV.

V gene TRBV5-1 combines with J gene TRBJ1-4, with 10 bases fitting TRBD1. After removal of 2 bases from V and 7 bases from J, the junction contained 5 bases not matched to a gene. CDR3 length equals 15 residues. The V gene's germline CDR1 is SGHRS and CDR2 YFSETQ. CDR3 amino acids: CASSFRTGGGEKLFF. CDR3 DNA: TGCGCCAGCAGCTTCCGGACAGGGGGAGGTGAAAAACTGTTTTTT.

The DNA for the CDR3 is TGTGCCAGCAGTGAGGGCAGGGTTGTCGATCAGCCCCAGCATTTT. Amino acid sequence: CASSEGRVVDQPQHF. The chain recombines TRBV2 with TRBJ1-5, with TRBD1 as a possible D gene (5 bases). This CDR3 is 15 amino acids long. Per the germline V gene, CDR1 is SNHLY and CDR2 is FYNNEI. V lost 3 bases, J lost 5 bases, and 14 bases lay in between.

The CDR3 bases are TGTGCCTGGGGAAACTCTTATAGCAATCAGCCCCAGCATTTT. This encodes CAWGNSYSNQPQHF. V gene TRBV30 combines with J gene TRBJ1-5, with D unclear. The CDR3 spans 14 residues. Germline V gene sequence: CDR1 GTSNPN, CDR2 SVGIG (reference sequence). Trimming took 5 bases from V and 0 from J, leaving 11 bases between them.

The CDR3 nucleotides are TGTGCCGTACCCTGGACACTCTGGAAAGGCTACACCTTC. Translated, it gives CAVPWTLWKGYTF. V usage is TRBV21-1 and J usage is TRBJ1-2; the table calls TRBD1, which could not be checked here. TRBV21-1 is classified as a pseudogene. The CDR3 consists of 13 residues.

This clone was counted a few times. This sequence joins TRBV4-3 and TRBJ1-2, with unresolved D. The V gene lost 3 bases and the J gene lost 6 bases, with 11 bases spanning the gap. Per germline, CDR1 LGHNA and CDR2 YSLEER. This CDR3 region has 13 residues. The CDR3, as DNA: TGCGCCAGCAGCCAGACTACCCGGGATGGCTACACCTTC. This codes for CASSQTTRDGYTF.

The V and J genes are TRBV7-3 and TRBJ2-2; possible D gene TRBD2, 6 bases. The CDR3 has 16 residues. CDR1 is SGHTA, CDR2 FQGTGA, per germline. The ends were cut back, 0 bases at V and 5 bases at J, with 13 bases in the middle. The CDR3 protein is CASSLTGGDRTGELFF. The CDR3 DNA reads TGTGCCAGCAGCTTAACAGGCGGGGATCGGACCGGGGAGCTGTTTTTT.

The chain joins TRBV19 to TRBJ2-2, with 7 bases lining up with TRBD2. The germline CDR1 and CDR2 sequences are LNHDA and SQIVND (reference sequence). The CDR3 totals 16 residues. J was trimmed by 2 bases and V by 3 bases; bases with no gene match: 6. The CDR3: CASSILADYNTGELFF. CDR3 in DNA: TGTGCCAGTAGTATCCTAGCGGATTATAACACCGGGGAGCTGTTTTTT.

The chain recombines TRBV20-1 with TRBJ2-5, with TRBD2 as a possible D gene (6 bases). CDR1 and CDR2 from the germline V gene are DFQATT and SNEGSKA (reference sequence). There are 12 residues in the CDR3. V dropped 3 bases and J dropped 5 bases, with 10 bases sitting between them. DNA of the CDR3: TGCAGTGCTAGTGGAGGGTCGGAGACCCAGTACTTC. Its translation is CSASGGSETQYF.

This chain connects TRBV7-8 to TRBJ2-3, with D perhaps matching TRBD2 (5 bases). Deletions cut 3 bases from V and 0 bases from J, with 22 bases between. This CDR3 region has 19 residues. Germline CDR1 and CDR2: SGHVS and FQNEAQ. CDR3 sequence reads: CASSFGPARTSGSTDTQYF. The DNA of the CDR3 is TGTGCCAGCAGCTTCGGCCCCGCGCGGACCTCGGGAAGCACAGATACGCAGTATTTT. Supplemented by reference TRBV7-8 and TRBJ2-3, the full variable domain reads GAGVSQSPRYKVAKRGQDVALRCDPISGHVSLFWYQQALGQGPEFLTYFQNEAQLDKSGLPSDRFFAERPEGSVSTLKIQRTQQEDSAVYLCASSFGPARTSGSTDTQYFGPGTRLTVL.

The chain employs TRBV7-9 and TRBJ2-1; 13 bases line up with TRBD2. This CDR3 is built from 15 residues. CDR1 SEHNR and CDR2 FQNEAQ come from the germline V gene (reference sequence). With 1 base clipped from V and 8 bases from J, the junction kept 2 bases outside the gene matches. This chain's CDR3 is CASSLGTSGSYEQFF. CDR3 bases: TGTGCCAGCAGCTTAGGGACTAGCGGGAGCTATGAGCAGTTCTTC.